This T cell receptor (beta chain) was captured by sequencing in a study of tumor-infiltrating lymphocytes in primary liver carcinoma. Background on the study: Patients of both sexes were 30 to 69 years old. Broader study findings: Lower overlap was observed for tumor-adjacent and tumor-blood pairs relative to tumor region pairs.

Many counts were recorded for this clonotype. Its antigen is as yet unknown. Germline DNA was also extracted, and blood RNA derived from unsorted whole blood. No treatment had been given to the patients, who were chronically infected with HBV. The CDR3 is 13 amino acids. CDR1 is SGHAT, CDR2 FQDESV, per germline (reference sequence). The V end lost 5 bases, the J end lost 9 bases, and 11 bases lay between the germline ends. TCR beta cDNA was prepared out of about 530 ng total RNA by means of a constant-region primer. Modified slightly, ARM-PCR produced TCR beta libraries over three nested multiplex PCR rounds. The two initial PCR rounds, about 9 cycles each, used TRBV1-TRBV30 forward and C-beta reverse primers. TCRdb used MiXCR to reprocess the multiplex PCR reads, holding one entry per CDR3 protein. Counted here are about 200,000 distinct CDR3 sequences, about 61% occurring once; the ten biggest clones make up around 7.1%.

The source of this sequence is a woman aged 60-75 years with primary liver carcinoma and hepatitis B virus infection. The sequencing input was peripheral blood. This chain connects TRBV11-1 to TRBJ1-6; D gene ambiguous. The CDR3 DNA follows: TGTGCCAGCAGCCTCTTCCGGGCTTCACCCCTCCACTTT. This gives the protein CASSLFRASPLHF.